This T cell receptor (beta chain) was sequenced for a study of beta chain features in type 1 diabetes. This clone was detected a few times. Reverse transcribing all isolated RNA meant expressed TCRB transcripts were sequenced. This table comes from immunoSEQ multiplex PCR, and its TCRdb copy is limited to in-frame clones, with some not included. The repertoire has fewer than 250,000 clones, approximately 14% of them found once; the top ten carry about 0.03%. Germline CDR1 SQVTM, CDR2 ANQGSEA. The CDR3 extends over 14 amino acids. Trimming cost V 6 bases and J 5 bases; bases outside gene matches: 11. Sequenced input: naive CD4+ T cells from blood. The source of this sequence is a woman in her 40s in good health. J is TRBJ2-5 and V is TRBV29-1; 8 nucleotides match TRBD1. The CDR3 nucleotides read TGCAGCGTGGATAGGACAGGGATGGAGGAGACCCAGTACTTC. Translation gives CSVDRTGMEETQYF. The full variable domain, completed using reference TRBV29-1 and TRBJ2-5, is SAVISQKPSRDICQRGTSLTIQCQVDSQVTMMFWYRQQPGQSLTLIATANQGSEATYESGFVIDKFPISRPNLTFSTLTVSNMSPEDSSIYLCSVDRTGMEETQYFGPGTRLLVL.